The clone carrying this T cell receptor beta chain was detected ten times or more. The antigen is not known. CDR1 is MDHEN and CDR2 is SYDVKM in the germline V gene. With 5 bases clipped from V and 4 bases from J, the junction kept 5 bases outside the gene matches. CDR3 length equals 16 residues. The sample comes from a study of regulatory T cells in long-lasting Graves disease. The study's findings and limits: Gene preferences differed: TRBV28, TRBJ1-2, TRBJ2-5 in persistent cases.

With iRepertoire HTBI primers and Arm-PCR of CDR3 regions, TCR beta libraries were built. TCRdb reprocessed the multiplex PCR reads via MiXCR and lists one record per CDR3 protein. The sample has fewer than 450,000 distinct CDR3 sequences; about a quarter are singletons. Time point defined: persistent/refractory GD, antithyroid drugs over 5 years with positive TRAb. RNA from PBMCs was the source of the TCR library. This receptor was identified in a female donor with Graves disease. The material was peripheral blood mononuclear cells (PBMCs), obtained when the disease was refractory, from a patient treated with antithyroid drugs. The chain uses TRBV28 and TRBJ2-5, with TRBD2 identical over 15 bases. CDR3 sequence (DNA): TGTGCCAGCAGTCTCGGACTAGCGGGAGGGTCAGAGACCCAGTACTTC. Protein product: CASSLGLAGGSETQYF.